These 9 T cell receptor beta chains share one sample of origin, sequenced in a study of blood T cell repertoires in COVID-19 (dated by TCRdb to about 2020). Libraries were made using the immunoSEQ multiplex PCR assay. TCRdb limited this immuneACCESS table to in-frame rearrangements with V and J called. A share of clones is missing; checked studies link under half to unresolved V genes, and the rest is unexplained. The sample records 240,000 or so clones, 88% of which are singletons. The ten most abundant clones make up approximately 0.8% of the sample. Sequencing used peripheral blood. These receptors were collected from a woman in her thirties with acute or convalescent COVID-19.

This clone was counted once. DNA of the CDR3: TGTGCCAGCAGTTGGGGACAGGGAAGCACCGGGGAGCTGTTTTTT. Protein sequence: CASSWGQGSTGELFF. V is TRBV6-2 or TRBV6-3 and J is TRBJ2-2; 9 bases align to TRBD1. V gave up 4 bases and J gave up 4 bases; unmatched junction bases: 4. The CDR3 has 15 residues. Looked up from germline, CDR1 is MNHEY and CDR2 is SVGEGT.

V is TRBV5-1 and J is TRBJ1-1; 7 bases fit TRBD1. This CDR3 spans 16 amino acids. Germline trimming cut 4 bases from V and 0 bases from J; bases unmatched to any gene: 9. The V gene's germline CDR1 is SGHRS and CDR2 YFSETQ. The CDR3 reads CASSPGQAILNTEAFF. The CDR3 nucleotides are TGCGCCAGCAGCCCTGGACAGGCAATTTTGAACACTGAAGCTTTCTTT.

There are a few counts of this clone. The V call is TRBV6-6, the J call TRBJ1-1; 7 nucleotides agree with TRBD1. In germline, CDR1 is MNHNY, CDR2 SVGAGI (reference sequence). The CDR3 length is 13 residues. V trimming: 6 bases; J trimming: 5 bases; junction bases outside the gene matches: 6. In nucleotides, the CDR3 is TGTGCCAGCAGATCAGGGGGTATGACTGAAGCTTTCTTT. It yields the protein CASRSGGMTEAFF.

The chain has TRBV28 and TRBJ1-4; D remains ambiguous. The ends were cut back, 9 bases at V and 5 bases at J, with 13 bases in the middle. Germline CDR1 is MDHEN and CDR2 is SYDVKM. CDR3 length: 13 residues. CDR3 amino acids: CASRQRENEKLFF. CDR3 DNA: TGTGCCAGTCGCCAGCGGGAGAATGAAAAACTGTTTTTT. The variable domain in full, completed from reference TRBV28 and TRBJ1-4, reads DVKVTQSSRYLVKRTGEKVFLECVQDMDHENMFWYRQDPGLGLRLIYFSYDVKMKEKGDIPEGYSVSREKKERFSLILESASTNQTSMYLCASRQRENEKLFFGSGTQLSVL.

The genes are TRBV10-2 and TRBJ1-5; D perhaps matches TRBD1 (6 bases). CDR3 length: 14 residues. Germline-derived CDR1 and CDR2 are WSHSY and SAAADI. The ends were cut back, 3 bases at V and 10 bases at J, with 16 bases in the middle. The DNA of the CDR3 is TGCGCCAGCAGTGAATCCAGGGGCGGGAGTCCCCAGCATTTT. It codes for CASSESRGGSPQHF.

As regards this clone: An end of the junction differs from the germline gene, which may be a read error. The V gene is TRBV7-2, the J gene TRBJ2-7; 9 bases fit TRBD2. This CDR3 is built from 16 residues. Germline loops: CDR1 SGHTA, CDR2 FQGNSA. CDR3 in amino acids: CASSLGPSGASYEQYF. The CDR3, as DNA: TGTGCCAGCAGTTTAGGGCCTAGCGGGGCCTCCTACGAGCAGTACTTC.

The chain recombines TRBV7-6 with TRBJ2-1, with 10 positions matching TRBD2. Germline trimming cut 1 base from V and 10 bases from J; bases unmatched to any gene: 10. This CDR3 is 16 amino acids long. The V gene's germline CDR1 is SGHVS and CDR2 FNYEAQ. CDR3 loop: CASSLGILAGAAEQFF. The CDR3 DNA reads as TGTGCCAGCAGCTTAGGGATTCTAGCGGGAGCTGCCGAGCAGTTCTTC.

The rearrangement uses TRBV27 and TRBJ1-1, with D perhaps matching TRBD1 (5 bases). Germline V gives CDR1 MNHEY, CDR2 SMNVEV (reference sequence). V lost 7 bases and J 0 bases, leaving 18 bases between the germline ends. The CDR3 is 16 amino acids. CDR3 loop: CASIWSPSTVNTEAFF. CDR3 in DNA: TGTGCCAGCATATGGTCCCCGTCGACAGTGAACACTGAAGCTTTCTTT.

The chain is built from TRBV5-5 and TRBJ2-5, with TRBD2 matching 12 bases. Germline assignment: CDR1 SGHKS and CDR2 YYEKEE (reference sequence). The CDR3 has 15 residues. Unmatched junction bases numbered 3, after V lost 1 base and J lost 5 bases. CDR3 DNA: TGTGCCAGCAGCTTGCCTAGCGGGAGGGGGGAGACCCAGTACTTC. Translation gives CASSLPSGRGETQYF. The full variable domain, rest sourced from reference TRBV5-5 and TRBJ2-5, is DAGVTQSPTHLIKTRGQQVTLRCSPISGHKSVSWYQQVLGQGPQFIFQYYEKEERGRGNFPDRFSARQFPNYSSELNVNALLLGDSALYLCASSLPSGRGETQYFGPGTRLLVL.